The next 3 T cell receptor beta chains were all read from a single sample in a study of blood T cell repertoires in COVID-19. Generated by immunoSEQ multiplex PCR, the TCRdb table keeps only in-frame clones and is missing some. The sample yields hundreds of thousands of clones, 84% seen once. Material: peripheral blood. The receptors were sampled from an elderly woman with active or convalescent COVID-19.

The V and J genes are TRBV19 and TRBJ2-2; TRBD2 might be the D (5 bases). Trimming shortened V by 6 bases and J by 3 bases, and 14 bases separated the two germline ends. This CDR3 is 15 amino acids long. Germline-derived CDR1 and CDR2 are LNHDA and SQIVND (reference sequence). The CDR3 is CASSQRADHTGELFF. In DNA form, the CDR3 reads TGTGCCAGTAGCCAGAGGGCAGATCACACCGGGGAGCTGTTTTTT. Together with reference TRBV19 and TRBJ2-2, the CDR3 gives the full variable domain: DGGITQSPKYLFRKEGQNVTLSCEQNLNHDAMYWYRQDPGQGLRLIYYSQIVNDFQKGDIAEGYSVSREKKESFPLTVTSAQKNPTAFYLCASSQRADHTGELFFGEGSRLTVL.

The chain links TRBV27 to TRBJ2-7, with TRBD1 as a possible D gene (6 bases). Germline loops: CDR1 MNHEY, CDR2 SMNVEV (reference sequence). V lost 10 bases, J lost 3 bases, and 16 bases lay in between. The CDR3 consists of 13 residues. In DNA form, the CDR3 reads TGTGCCAAACCGCCGGGACAACTCTACGAGCAGTACTTC. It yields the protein CAKPPGQLYEQYF.

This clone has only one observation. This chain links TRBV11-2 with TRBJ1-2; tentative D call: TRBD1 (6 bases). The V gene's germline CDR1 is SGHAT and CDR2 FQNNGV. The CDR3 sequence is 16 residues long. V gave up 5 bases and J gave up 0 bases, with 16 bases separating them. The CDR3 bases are TGTGCCAGCAGCGGTGGGGGCAGTCAGGCTAACTATGGCTACACCTTC. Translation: CASSGGGSQANYGYTF.